The clone carrying this T cell receptor beta chain appeared a few times. Antigen unknown. A multiplex PCR was run with 60 Vbeta primers and 13 Jbeta primers. Measured with immunoSEQ multiplex PCR; TCRdb has only the in-frame clones, and not every one. The sample has some 190,000 clones; about four fifths are singletons. This sample is drawn from a study of cytomegalovirus exposure and HLA in healthy donors. Study as a whole: A data release that came early held about 89 million unique TCRs from HLA-typed donors.

Germline V gives CDR1 SGHTA, CDR2 FQGTGA. The CDR3 sequence is 16 residues long. V shed 0 bases and J shed 5 bases, with 16 bases lying between them. Study-wide findings and caveats: A later analysis found TCR association rates differed by HLA locus, highest for DRB1 and lowest for HLA-C. Some TCR beta chains (approximately 180 of them) were listed as cytomegalovirus-associated.

The specimen was PBMCs. This clonotype was sampled from a man aged 18-30 years in good health and CMV-seronegative. V usage is TRBV7-3 and J usage is TRBJ2-5, with a possible D match to TRBD2 (6 bases). CDR3 nucleotides: TGTGCCAGCAGCTTAACCGGGGATGCCGGAGGGGAGACCCAGTACTTC. Protein: CASSLTGDAGGETQYF.